A single sample gave rise to the 29 T cell receptor beta chains below, sequenced in a study of CD8 T cells in ankylosing spondylitis. TCRdb re-analysed the 5' RACE reads in MiXCR, keeping a single row per CDR3 protein. The repertoire holds around 300,000 distinct CDR3 sequences, about 9.9% seen once, with around 8.4% in the top ten. The material sequenced was blood, either unsorted or a sorted T cell fraction (not recorded which). All receptors derive from a female donor with ankylosing spondylitis or in good health (not recorded which).

This clonotype was detected many times. This sequence joins TRBV20-1 and TRBJ1-2; maybe TRBD1 (6 bases). Trimming took off 8 bases at V and 8 bases at J, with 21 bases between the two ends. CDR3 size: 13 residues. Germline loops: CDR1 DFQATT, CDR2 SNEGSKA (reference sequence). As DNA, the CDR3 is TGCAGTCCCACGCGGGGGGCGTCGAGCGGCTACACCTTC. The encoded protein is CSPTRGASSGYTF.

This clonotype was seen many times. The chain recombines TRBV20-1 with TRBJ2-2; D call uncertain. Trimming removed 3 bases from V and 1 base from J, with 9 bases in between. Germline loops: CDR1 DFQATT, CDR2 SNEGSKA (reference sequence). The CDR3 length is 14 residues. The DNA for the CDR3 is TGCAGTGCTAGCGCCACCGGGAACACCGGGGAGCTGTTTTTT. It codes for CSASATGNTGELFF.

The V gene is TRBV21-1, the J gene TRBJ2-1; TRBD2 is the table's D call and was not checked against the DNA. TRBV21-1 is given as a pseudogene. The CDR3 is made up of 24 amino acids. CDR3: CASSIKIKTGGTSGRAVGTNEQFF. For the CDR3, the DNA is TGTGCCAGCAGCATAAAGATCAAGACAGGTGGGACTAGCGGGAGGGCCGTAGGGACCAATGAGCAGTTCTTC.

This clonotype was found a few times. The rearrangement joins TRBV28 to TRBJ2-5; D is perhaps TRBD1 (6 bases). Germline values: CDR1 MDHEN, CDR2 SYDVKM. The CDR3 has 13 amino acids. V was shortened by 10 bases and J by 5 bases, with 17 bases between the two germline ends. CDR3 residues: CAITTGPGETQYF. In DNA, the CDR3 is TGTGCCATAACCACAGGGCCCGGGGAGACCCAGTACTTC.

This clonotype was counted ten times or more. The rearrangement uses TRBV20-1 and TRBJ2-2, with D possibly being TRBD1 (7 bases). Germline CDR1 reads DFQATT; CDR2 reads SNEGSKA (reference sequence). Trimming took 5 bases from V and 6 from J, leaving 19 bases between them. The CDR3 spans 15 residues. CDR3 loop: CSAGSQGGQAGELFF. The DNA of the CDR3 is TGCAGTGCTGGATCGCAGGGGGGCCAGGCCGGGGAGCTGTTTTTT.

The sample holds many counts of this clonotype. The V gene is TRBV10-3, the J gene TRBJ1-1; TRBD1 might be the D (5 bases). Trimming removed 8 bases at V and 0 bases at J, with 13 bases between. Germline V lookup: CDR1 ENHRY, CDR2 SYGVKD. The CDR3 is 14 amino acids. The CDR3 protein is CAIRGAAMNTEAFF. The CDR3 nucleotides are TGTGCCATCCGCGGGGCAGCGATGAACACTGAAGCTTTCTTT.

The gene calls are TRBV5-1 and TRBJ2-2; 12 nucleotides align to TRBD2. J gave up 1 base and V 5 bases, and 6 bases lay outside the gene matches. The CDR3 totals 17 residues. Germline V gene lookup returns CDR1 SGHRS and CDR2 YFSETQ. CDR3 coding DNA: TGCGCCAGCAGACTGAGACTAGCGGGGGTGAACACCGGGGAGCTGTTTTTT. Protein product: CASRLRLAGVNTGELFF.

In its sample, this clonotype was seen many times. The J gene is TRBJ2-1, the V gene TRBV28; 9 bases agree with TRBD2. Trimming cost V 11 bases and J 6 bases; bases outside gene matches: 17. Germline assignment: CDR1 MDHEN and CDR2 SYDVKM. The CDR3 extends over 16 amino acids. CDR3 nucleotide sequence: TGTGCCGTGTATCCTTCACCCGGCGGGAGGGCCAATGAGCAGTTCTTC. It encodes CAVYPSPGGRANEQFF.

This clonotype was recorded many times. The chain employs TRBV5-1 and TRBJ2-1, with D uncertain. The CDR3 has 15 amino acids. CDR1 is SGHRS and CDR2 is YFSETQ in the germline V gene. Trimming pared 0 bases from V and 3 bases from J, leaving 10 bases between. The CDR3: CASSLEGRLYNEQFF. The CDR3 DNA reads TGCGCCAGCAGCTTGGAGGGTAGACTCTACAATGAGCAGTTCTTC.

This clonotype occurred many times. The gene calls are TRBV5-1 and TRBJ2-7, with TRBD1 matching 9 bases. The junction had 3 bases not matched to a gene; V was cut back by 2 bases and J by 0 bases. Germline CDR1 and CDR2: SGHRS and YFSETQ. The CDR3 is 15 amino acids. The CDR3 is CASSLMTGGSYEQYF. CDR3 coding DNA: TGCGCCAGCAGCTTAATGACAGGGGGCTCCTACGAGCAGTACTTC.

This clonotype was detected ten times or more. The J gene is TRBJ1-3, the V gene TRBV5-1, with 8 bases identical to TRBD1. The CDR3 has 19 amino acids. In germline, CDR1 is SGHRS, CDR2 YFSETQ. With V trimmed by 0 bases and J by 1 base, 12 bases remained unmatched. Written as DNA, the CDR3 is TGCGCCAGCAGCTTGGATGACAGGGGCCTCTTAACATCTGGAAACACCATATATTTT. Its translation is CASSLDDRGLLTSGNTIYF.

This clonotype was seen many times. V is TRBV29-1 and J is TRBJ2-3; 12 bases line up with TRBD2. Germline V gene sequence: CDR1 SQVTM, CDR2 ANQGSEA. The CDR3 runs to 14 residues. V dropped 6 bases and J dropped 1; count of bases not matched to a gene: 2. CDR3: CSVTSGGGTDTQYF. The DNA for the CDR3 is TGCAGCGTGACTAGCGGGGGAGGCACAGATACGCAGTATTTT.

The gene calls are TRBV29-1 and TRBJ2-7; no reliable D call. CDR3 length equals 13 residues. Deletions cut 7 bases from V and 5 bases from J, with 18 bases between. Germline V gives CDR1 SQVTM, CDR2 ANQGSEA. The CDR3 protein is CSAAGDTLNEQYF. As DNA, the CDR3 is TGCAGCGCCGCCGGTGACACCCTAAACGAGCAGTACTTC.

With respect to this clonotype: Sequence at one end of the junction differs from germline and may be a read error. The chain is built from TRBV7-7 and TRBJ2-1; D is unresolved. The CDR3 totals 17 residues. Per germline, CDR1 SSHAT and CDR2 FNYEAQ (reference sequence). CDR3 in DNA: TGTGCTAGCAGCTTAGGTGTCAGTCCAGAGACACACAATGAGCAGTTCTTC. Protein: CASSLGVSPETHNEQFF.

V gene TRBV12-3 or TRBV12-4 combines with J gene TRBJ1-6, with 7 bases matching TRBD1. V lost 5 bases, J lost 14 bases, and 9 bases stayed unmatched. There are 13 residues in the CDR3. CDR3 sequence: CASSPGSTGSLHF. The CDR3 DNA reads TGTGCCAGCAGTCCCGGGTCGACAGGGTCCCTCCACTTT.

J is TRBJ1-3 and V is TRBV28; the D is unclear. CDR1 is MDHEN, CDR2 SYDVKM, per germline. This CDR3 is 14 amino acids long. The germline V and J ends were trimmed by 5 bases and 4 bases, with 12 bases remaining between them. The CDR3 here is CASSQNIVGNTIYF. Written as DNA, the CDR3 is TGTGCCAGCAGTCAAAATATAGTAGGAAACACCATATATTTT.

The sample holds many counts of this clonotype. J is TRBJ2-1 and V is TRBV29-1; 11 bases fit TRBD2. The germline V gene encodes CDR1 SQVTM and CDR2 ANQGSEA. J was trimmed by 3 bases and V by 5 bases; bases with no gene match: 6. The CDR3 has 15 amino acids. Here the CDR3 reads CSVTSGSGFYNEQFF. In nucleotides, the CDR3 is TGCAGCGTTACTAGCGGGAGTGGATTCTACAATGAGCAGTTCTTC.

This clonotype was counted at least ten times. The chain has TRBV28 and TRBJ2-5; D gene ambiguous. The CDR3 is 14 residues long. The germline CDR1 and CDR2 sequences are MDHEN and SYDVKM. Trimming took off 5 bases at V and 5 bases at J, with 15 bases between the two ends. The CDR3 region has the DNA TGTGCCAGCAGTCGACCAAGGGATGGGGAGACCCAGTACTTC. As protein: CASSRPRDGETQYF.

In this sample, this clonotype turned up many times. V usage is TRBV20-1 and J usage is TRBJ2-3; TRBD2 matches 7 bases. Trimming at V came to 2 bases and at J to 1 base, leaving 3 bases not matched to a gene. Germline-derived CDR1 and CDR2 are DFQATT and SNEGSKA (reference sequence). The CDR3 covers 14 residues. CDR3 residues: CSARRSGGTDTQYF. In DNA form, the CDR3 reads TGCAGTGCTAGACGGAGCGGGGGCACAGATACGCAGTATTTT.

This rearrangement joins TRBV5-1 to TRBJ2-2; D is uncertain. CDR1 SGHRS and CDR2 YFSETQ come from the germline V gene. The CDR3 is made up of 14 amino acids. The germline V and J ends were trimmed by 2 bases and 11 bases, with 16 bases remaining between them. The CDR3 region is CASSFGNLPLELFF. The CDR3 nucleotides read TGCGCCAGCAGCTTTGGTAATCTACCGCTCGAGCTGTTTTTT.

This clonotype was picked up many times. A read error may produce the germline difference seen at one junction end. V and J are TRBV7-9 and TRBJ2-7; TRBD1 is a possible D gene (5 bases). The CDR3 is 15 residues long. Germline V gene lookup returns CDR1 SEHNR and CDR2 FQNEAQ (reference sequence). CDR3 DNA sequence: TGTGCCAGCAGATTAGGGGCAGGGATCCTTGACGAGCAGTACTTC. Translating it yields CASRLGAGILDEQYF.

This clonotype was found many times. V usage is TRBV20-1 and J usage is TRBJ2-1; 10 nucleotides agree with TRBD2. The V gene end was trimmed by 3 bases and the J gene end by 4 bases; junction bases not matched to a gene: 15. The length of the CDR3 is 18 residues. In germline, CDR1 is DFQATT, CDR2 SNEGSKA (reference sequence). CDR3 sequence: CSARASSGSFGAYNEQFF. CDR3 DNA sequence: TGCAGTGCTAGGGCGTCTAGCGGGAGCTTCGGGGCATACAATGAGCAGTTCTTC.

This clonotype was detected a few times. The V gene is TRBV5-1, the J gene TRBJ1-1; 7 nucleotides agree with TRBD1. The CDR3 is 14 amino acids. J gave up 6 bases and V 6 bases, and 11 bases lay outside the gene matches. Germline V gene lookup returns CDR1 SGHRS and CDR2 YFSETQ. This CDR3 reads CASTPTGNTPEAFF. CDR3 DNA: TGCGCCAGCACCCCGACAGGGAACACACCTGAAGCTTTCTTT.

The rearrangement joins TRBV10-3 to TRBJ1-3; 7 positions match TRBD1. Germline V gives CDR1 ENHRY, CDR2 SYGVKD. The CDR3 contains 16 residues. With 4 bases clipped from V and 0 bases from J, the junction kept 6 bases outside the gene matches. The CDR3 DNA follows: TGTGCCATCAGTGGGGACAGCCCGTTCTCTGGAAACACCATATATTTT. It translates to CAISGDSPFSGNTIYF.

This clonotype has just a few counts. The chain joins TRBV30 to TRBJ2-5; 7 nucleotides align to TRBD2. Germline CDR1 and CDR2: GTSNPN and SVGIG (reference sequence). The CDR3 covers 14 residues. J gave up 5 bases and V 4 bases, and 10 bases lay outside the gene matches. The CDR3 sequence is CAWIRAGIRETQYF. The CDR3 DNA reads TGTGCCTGGATACGAGCGGGGATTAGGGAGACCCAGTACTTC.

This clonotype appeared a few times. The chain uses TRBV18 and TRBJ2-5, with D possibly TRBD1 on 5 matching bases. Germline V gene data show CDR1 as KGHSH and CDR2 as LQKENI. This CDR3 has 14 amino acids. Trimming left V 5 bases short and J 1 base short, with 11 bases between. Here the CDR3 reads CASSVTAPQETQYF. The DNA for the CDR3 is TGTGCCAGCTCAGTGACAGCGCCCCAAGAGACCCAGTACTTC.

In its sample, this clonotype was seen a few times. The chain is built from TRBV7-2 and TRBJ2-6; D unresolved. CDR3 length: 15 amino acids. Trimming shortened V by 3 bases and J by 0 bases, and 6 bases separated the two germline ends. Germline V gene sequence: CDR1 SGHTA, CDR2 FQGNSA. Here the CDR3 reads CASSFDTSGANVLTF. CDR3 coding DNA: TGTGCCAGCAGCTTTGACACCTCTGGGGCCAACGTCCTGACTTTC.

This clonotype showed up just a few times. J is TRBJ2-7 and V is TRBV5-1; perhaps TRBD1 as D (6 bases). CDR1 is SGHRS and CDR2 is YFSETQ in the germline V gene. V lost 0 bases, J lost 2 bases, and 15 bases lay in between. This CDR3 is built from 16 residues. CDR3 bases: TGCGCCAGCAGCTTGGGGTTGGGCAGGGGCACCTACGAGCAGTACTTC. As protein: CASSLGLGRGTYEQYF.

This clonotype was observed a handful of times. The chain combines TRBV2 with TRBJ2-7, with 8 nucleotides matching TRBD2. Unmatched junction bases numbered 13, after V lost 6 bases and J lost 0 bases. This CDR3 has 17 residues. Germline values: CDR1 SNHLY, CDR2 FYNNEI. CDR3 in amino acids: CASRLSTIAGSSYEQYF. In DNA, the CDR3 is TGTGCCAGCAGGCTCAGCACAATAGCGGGGAGCTCCTACGAGCAGTACTTC.